A selection of T cell receptor beta chains follows, all from one sample in a study of cytomegalovirus exposure and HLA in healthy donors. The protocol was immunoSEQ multiplex PCR, while the TCRdb copy is restricted to in-frame clones and leaves out a portion. The data hold roughly 70,000 clones, with about four fifths observed a single time. Sequenced: PBMCs. These receptors were obtained from a man in his late teens or twenties in good health and CMV-seronegative. Both conserved end residues are part of each CDR3. Each record gives: CDR3 protein, CDR3 DNA, D gene, V gene, J gene, clone size. The D gene is left open where the match is weak. Clone size is stated in some rows and not others, as once, few, many or a class when expanded.

CASRPRLAGGLFPDTQYF,TGTGCCAGCAGGCCCAGACTAGCGGGGGGGCTTTTTCCAGATACGCAGTATTTT,TRBD2,TRBV27,TRBJ2-3,.
CASRAGQVEVRGANVLTF,TGTGCCAGCAGAGCGGGACAGGTTGAGGTTAGGGGGGCCAACGTCCTGACTTTC,.,TRBV9,TRBJ2-6,.
CASSHVNSGRVREQYF,TGCGCCAGCAGCCATGTGAATAGCGGGAGAGTAAGGGAGCAGTACTTC,TRBD2,TRBV4-3,TRBJ2-7,.
CASSQVPRDPLHF,TGCGCCAGCAGCCAAGTTCCCCGGGATCCCCTCCACTTT,.,TRBV4-3,TRBJ1-6,.
CASSRGGLPYEQFF,TGTGCCAGCAGTAGGGGGGGGCTCCCCTATGAGCAGTTCTTC,.,TRBV7-8,TRBJ2-1,.
CASSQGRTSGVPGNEQFF,TGTGCCAGCAGCCAAGGGAGAACTAGCGGGGTCCCTGGCAATGAGCAGTTCTTC,TRBD2,TRBV4-2,TRBJ2-1,.
CASSHGQTLEETQYF,TGTGCCAGCTCTCACGGACAGACTCTCGAGGAGACCCAGTACTTC,.,TRBV18,TRBJ2-5,.
CAISENNIRTGFSYEQYF,TGTGCCATCAGTGAAAACAACATCCGGACAGGGTTCTCCTACGAGCAGTACTTC,TRBD1,TRBV10-3,TRBJ2-7,.
CASKTSGYTDTQYF,TGTGCCAGTAAGACTAGCGGGTACACAGATACGCAGTATTTT,TRBD2,TRBV19,TRBJ2-3,once
CATRDRRSSYEQYF,TGTGCCACCCGAGACAGGCGGAGCTCCTACGAGCAGTACTTC,.,TRBV6-1,TRBJ2-7,.
CSVGPGGATEQYF,TGCAGCGTTGGACCAGGAGGAGCGACCGAGCAGTACTTC,.,TRBV29-1,TRBJ2-7,.
CASSVTGAGNTEAFF,TGTGCCAGCAGTGTTACAGGGGCGGGGAACACTGAAGCTTTCTTT,TRBD1,TRBV28,TRBJ1-1,.
CASSTQQGELSNTEAFF,TGTGCCAGTAGTACCCAACAGGGGGAGTTATCGAACACTGAAGCTTTCTTT,TRBD1,TRBV19,TRBJ1-1,.
CASSLPVESGELFF,TGTGCCAGCAGCTTACCGGTGGAGAGCGGGGAGCTGTTTTTT,.,TRBV7-8,TRBJ2-2,.
CASSLDQGIGYNEQFF,TGCGCCAGCAGCCTTGACCAGGGTATTGGGTACAATGAGCAGTTCTTC,.,TRBV4-3,TRBJ2-1,.
CASIPTGTGVTYEQYF,TGTGCCAGCATCCCCACCGGGACAGGGGTGACGTACGAGCAGTACTTC,TRBD1,TRBV28,TRBJ2-7,.
CASSLFSITSYNSPLHF,TGTGCCAGCAGTTTGTTTTCTATAACCTCCTATAATTCACCCCTCCACTTT,.,TRBV28,TRBJ1-6,.
CASSLGGAGGTEQFF,TGTGCTAGCAGCTTAGGAGGAGCGGGAGGCACTGAGCAGTTCTTC,TRBD2,TRBV7-7,TRBJ2-1,.
CASSSRENRGHKQYF,TGTGCCAGCAGCTCCCGAGAAAACAGGGGGCATAAGCAGTACTTC,TRBD1,TRBV7-9,TRBJ2-7,.
CASSPGEGWNSPLHF,TGTGCCAGCAGCCCCGGGGAGGGCTGGAATTCACCCCTCCACTTT,.,TRBV6-6,TRBJ1-6,.
CASLTRNNEQFF,TGTGCCAGCCTGACTCGAAACAATGAGCAGTTCTTC,.,TRBV27,TRBJ2-1,.
CASSLTAQETQYF,TGCGCCAGCAGCTTGACAGCCCAAGAGACCCAGTACTTC,.,TRBV5-1,TRBJ2-5,.
CASSFQMTSGLTDTQYF,TGTGCCAGCAGCTTCCAAATGACTAGCGGGCTCACAGATACGCAGTATTTT,TRBD2,TRBV7-6,TRBJ2-3,.
CASSSDSSNQPQHF,TGTGCCAGCAGCTCGGACTCTAGCAATCAGCCCCAGCATTTT,.,TRBV7-9,TRBJ1-5,few
CASSQETSGRGTGELFF,TGTGCCAGCAGCCAAGAAACTAGCGGGAGGGGCACCGGGGAGCTGTTTTTT,TRBD2,TRBV4-2,TRBJ2-2,.
CASSLSYRGNEQYF,TGTGCCAGCAGTTTATCCTACCGGGGGAACGAGCAGTACTTC,.,TRBV28,TRBJ2-7,.
CASSLGGSGQDEKLFF,TGTGCCAGCAGTTTGGGGGGCTCGGGACAGGACGAAAAACTGTTTTTT,TRBD1,TRBV28,TRBJ1-4,.
CASSVGVPGQYSYEQYF,TGTGCCAGCAGCGTAGGTGTACCCGGACAGTACTCCTACGAGCAGTACTTC,.,TRBV9,TRBJ2-7,.
CASSITTGTEAFF,TGTGCCAGTAGTATAACTACCGGCACTGAAGCTTTCTTT,.,TRBV19,TRBJ1-1,.
CASSLGETRNQPQYF,TGTGCCAGCAGCCTAGGGGAAACACGCAATCAGCCCCAGTATTTT,.,TRBV6-1,TRBJ2-3,.
CASSFDRGDYGYTF,TGTGCCAGCAGTTTTGACAGGGGAGACTATGGCTACACCTTC,TRBD1,TRBV6-5,TRBJ1-2,.
CASSPPGLQNTIYF,TGTGCCAGCAGTCCGCCCGGTCTTCAAAACACCATATATTTT,.,TRBV28,TRBJ1-3,once
CASSHPPGQGTDTQYF,TGTGCCAGTAGCCACCCCCCGGGACAGGGCACAGATACGCAGTATTTT,TRBD1,TRBV19,TRBJ2-3,.